Listed below are T cell receptor beta chains from one sample, sequenced in a study of blood T cell repertoires in COVID-19. Generated by immunoSEQ multiplex PCR, the TCRdb table keeps only in-frame clones and is missing some. The sample includes 100,000 to 150,000 clones, 75% to 90% of them seen just once. What was sequenced was peripheral blood. Source of these receptors: a man over 45 with active or convalescent COVID-19. Each CDR3 is given with its conserved first and last residue. The order of the fields is V gene, J gene, clone size, D gene, CDR3 protein, CDR3 DNA. A D gene is named only where the DNA matches it firmly. Expanded clones get a size class; other rows say once, few or many, or leave the size out.

>TRBV6-2/TRBV6-3|TRBJ2-7|NA|NA
CASSFGQGSYEQYF
TGTGCCAGCAGTTTCGGTCAGGGCTCCTACGAGCAGTACTTC
>TRBV2|TRBJ2-7|NA|NA
CASSELYEQYF
TGTGCCAGCAGTGAACTTTACGAGCAGTACTTC
>TRBV24-1|TRBJ2-3|NA|TRBD2
CATSPLTSGGLSSTDTQYF
TGTGCCACCAGTCCCCTCACTAGCGGGGGATTATCTAGCACAGATACGCAGTATTTT
>TRBV19|TRBJ1-1|NA|TRBD1
CASSEDRAATEAFF
TGTGCCAGTAGTGAGGACAGGGCCGCTACTGAAGCTTTCTTT
>TRBV9|TRBJ1-2|NA|TRBD1
CASSATQGAIYGYTF
TGTGCCAGCAGCGCCACTCAGGGGGCCATCTATGGCTACACCTTC
>TRBV6-5|TRBJ1-2|NA|NA
CASGPQTDVGYTF
TGTGCCAGCGGGCCGCAGACAGACGTGGGTTACACCTTC
>TRBV10-3|TRBJ2-3|NA|TRBD2
CAMSGAGGNTDTQYF
TGTGCCATGAGCGGGGCGGGGGGCAACACAGATACGCAGTATTTT
>TRBV7-8|TRBJ1-1|NA|TRBD1
CASSLPGQGRPEAFF
TGTGCCAGCAGCTTACCGGGACAGGGGCGCCCTGAAGCTTTCTTT
>TRBV5-1|TRBJ2-2|few|NA
CASSSPVSQANTGELFF
TGCGCCAGCAGCTCCCCCGTGTCGCAGGCGAACACCGGGGAGCTGTTTTTT
>TRBV6-6|TRBJ1-5|NA|NA
CASRVQGIFNQPQHF
TGTGCCAGCAGGGTTCAGGGGATATTCAATCAGCCCCAGCATTTT
>TRBV4-3|TRBJ1-6|few|NA
CASSQTPRGGGSPLHF
TGCGCCAGCAGCCAAACCCCCCGCGGGGGCGGCTCACCCCTCCACTTT
>TRBV7-6|TRBJ1-1|NA|TRBD1
CASSLGTGNTMNTEAFF
TGTGCCAGCAGCTTAGGGACAGGGAATACCATGAACACTGAAGCTTTCTTT
>TRBV4-1|TRBJ1-4|NA|NA
CASSQKGAFEEKLFF
TGCGCCAGCAGCCAAAAAGGGGCCTTTGAAGAAAAACTGTTTTTT